This TCR beta chain is drawn from a study of kidney transplant recipient with SARS-CoV-2 infection. The CDR3 runs 15 residues. Trimming took 2 bases from V and 2 from J, leaving 10 bases between them. The germline CDR1 and CDR2 sequences are MDHEN and SYDVKM. This clonotype was recorded at least ten times. In TCRdb, the reads were re-called with MiXCR into one record per CDR3 protein. The sample lists 200,000 to 300,000 distinct CDR3 sequences, under 35% occurring once. The chain employs TRBV28 and TRBJ1-5, with a weak D call TRBD1 (5 bases). Here the sequenced sample was a blood sample, taken at baseline and on day 111 from a kidney transplant recipient. The TCR originated in a male patient aged 25 to 39 who had COVID-19 and was a kidney transplant recipient. Some T cells may arise from the graft donor. CDR3 amino acids: CASSLIEQGNQPQHF. CDR3 coding DNA: TGTGCCAGCAGTTTAATCGAACAGGGCAATCAGCCCCAGCATTTT.